These 14 T cell receptor beta chains were sequenced from one sample in a study of OX40 agonist ivuxolimab in advanced cancers. The assay was immunoSEQ multiplex PCR, and TCRdb's table has in-frame clones only and misses some. This table holds around 62,000 clones, around 86% found once. The sample was CD4+ or CD8+ T cells sorted from blood, taken in a trial of the OX40 agonist ivuxolimab. The receptors originated from an adult with an advanced solid tumor such as melanoma, head and neck, liver or kidney cancer.

The V gene is TRBV11-2, the J gene TRBJ2-7, with 9 nucleotides matching TRBD2. CDR3 length equals 15 residues. The V gene's germline CDR1 is SGHAT and CDR2 FQNNGV. Germline trimming cut 5 bases from V and 6 bases from J; bases unmatched to any gene: 11. The CDR3, as DNA: TGTGCCAGCAGCACGAGGGGGACTAGCCCAAGCGAGCAGTACTTC. Protein sequence: CASSTRGTSPSEQYF.

This chain links TRBV19 with TRBJ2-7; TRBD1 might be the D (6 bases). Between the trimmed V and J ends, which lost 7 bases and 2 bases, there was a span of 9 bases. Germline V gene data show CDR1 as LNHDA and CDR2 as SQIVND (reference sequence). The CDR3 covers 12 residues. Here the CDR3 reads CASKDRTYEQYF. In DNA form, the CDR3 reads TGTGCCAGTAAGGACAGAACCTACGAGCAGTACTTC.

The V gene is TRBV10-2, the J gene TRBJ2-7; D is possibly TRBD2 (5 bases). CDR1 is WSHSY, CDR2 SAAADI, per germline. The ends were cut back, 4 bases at V and 5 bases at J, with 15 bases in the middle. The CDR3 consists of 14 residues. CDR3 DNA: TGCGCCAGCAGTGTAGGGAGCCGCCTCGACGAGCAGTACTTC. The encoded protein is CASSVGSRLDEQYF.

The CDR3 nucleotides read TGTGCCAGCAGCGGGACTAGCGGGGTAACCAATGAGCAGTTCTTC. It is translated as CASSGTSGVTNEQFF. The chain is built from TRBV5-6 and TRBJ2-1; TRBD2 matches at 13 bases. Germline V gene sequence: CDR1 SGHDT, CDR2 YYEEEE. This CDR3 has 15 amino acids. V lost 4 bases, J lost 6 bases, and 4 bases stayed unmatched.

The rearrangement uses TRBV6-5 and TRBJ2-5, with a tentative D call TRBD2 (5 bases). This CDR3 contains 15 residues. Germline values: CDR1 MNHEY, CDR2 SVGAGI. V lost 6 bases and J lost 4, with 18 bases in between. Written as DNA, the CDR3 is TGTGCCAGCAGCCAGAGTTGGGCGGGCGCAGAGACCCAGTACTTC. The encoded protein is CASSQSWAGAETQYF.

J is TRBJ2-7 and V is TRBV5-1, with no clear D. V shed 0 bases and J shed 9 bases, with 16 bases lying between them. Germline CDR1 SGHRS, CDR2 YFSETQ. The CDR3 is 14 residues long. Here the CDR3 reads CASSLEPTPSGQYF. The DNA of the CDR3 is TGCGCCAGCAGCTTGGAACCGACGCCCTCGGGGCAGTACTTC.

This chain connects TRBV7-2 to TRBJ2-5; 14 positions agree with TRBD2. Germline values: CDR1 SGHTA, CDR2 FQGNSA. The length of the CDR3 is 18 residues. The trim removed 4 bases at V and 5 bases at J, leaving 12 bases unmatched. The DNA for the CDR3 is TGTGCCAGCAGCTATGGGTGGACTAGCGGGAGGCGTCGGGAGACCCAGTACTTC. Encoded protein: CASSYGWTSGRRRETQYF.

This rearrangement joins TRBV10-3 to TRBJ1-4, with D unresolved. This CDR3 spans 13 amino acids. Germline values: CDR1 ENHRY, CDR2 SYGVKD. V was shortened by 10 bases and J by 0 bases, with 9 bases between the two germline ends. The DNA for the CDR3 is TGTGCCACCACTGTTGCAACTAATGAAAAACTGTTTTTT. It translates to CATTVATNEKLFF.

This sequence joins TRBV5-4 and TRBJ2-7; 16 bases are a match to TRBD2. Trimming removed 4 bases from V and 5 bases from J; junction bases left unmatched: 6. The CDR3 length is 16 residues. Germline values: CDR1 SGHNT, CDR2 YYREEE (reference sequence). The CDR3 reads CASSGGLAGGPHEQYF. The CDR3 DNA follows: TGTGCCAGCAGCGGGGGACTAGCGGGAGGGCCCCACGAGCAGTACTTC.

V gene TRBV6-5 combines with J gene TRBJ1-2, with D possibly matching TRBD1 (5 bases). Looked up from germline, CDR1 is MNHEY and CDR2 is SVGAGI. The V and J ends lost 0 bases and 6 bases respectively, with 11 bases between them. The CDR3 is 14 residues long. The CDR3 DNA is TGTGCCAGCAGTTACTCCGGGGGGAGGAATGGCTACACCTTC. Amino acid sequence: CASSYSGGRNGYTF.

This clone was seen just once. The rearrangement links TRBV6-6 to TRBJ2-5, with no clear D. Trimming shortened V by 1 base and J by 4 bases, and 4 bases separated the two germline ends. The CDR3 runs to 12 residues. CDR1 is MNHNY, CDR2 SVGAGI, per germline (reference sequence). This CDR3 reads CASSYWRETQYF. The CDR3 nucleotides are TGTGCCAGCAGTTACTGGAGAGAGACCCAGTACTTC.

The chain carries TRBV14 and TRBJ1-1, with D possibly matching TRBD1 (5 bases). Germline V CDR1 and CDR2: SGHDN, FVKESK. The CDR3 length is 17 residues. Trimming removed 2 bases from V and 4 bases from J, with 20 bases in between. The CDR3 region has the DNA TGTGCCAGCAGCCAAAAGGAATGGAGGGTGAGGGGCACTGAAGCTTTCTTT. Translation: CASSQKEWRVRGTEAFF.

The table lists this clone with a few counts. The V gene is TRBV5-5, the J gene TRBJ1-1; D is uncertain. The CDR3 length is 15 residues. Deletions cut 0 bases from V and 1 base from J, with 10 bases between. CDR1 is SGHKS, CDR2 YYEKEE, per germline (reference sequence). CDR3: CASSLDTGWNTEAFF. The CDR3, as DNA: TGTGCCAGCAGCTTGGATACGGGGTGGAACACTGAAGCTTTCTTT.

This clone was counted only a few times. This chain joins TRBV4-3 and TRBJ1-2; D not resolved. This CDR3 region has 15 residues. Germline-derived CDR1 and CDR2 are LGHNA and YSLEER. Trimming took off 3 bases at V and 0 bases at J, with 11 bases between the two ends. CDR3 amino acids: CASSQTYLTNYGYTF. The CDR3 DNA sequence: TGCGCCAGCAGCCAGACCTACCTCACTAACTATGGCTACACCTTC.